What follows describes a single T cell receptor (beta chain). The antigen remains undetermined. The data were taken from a study of OX40 agonist ivuxolimab in advanced cancers. Overall study findings and caveats: There were also nonresponders showing low normalized T-cell clonal expansion.

CDR1 and CDR2 (germline): SNHLY, FYNNEI. V lost 3 bases to trimming and J lost 0 bases, with 5 bases between them. The length of the CDR3 is 13 residues. Assay: immunoSEQ multiplex PCR; the TCRdb copy retains only in-frame clones and omits some. The sample contains 30,000 or so clones, 92% of which appear only once. The rearrangement joins TRBV2 to TRBJ1-1; D not resolved. Sample: CD4+ or CD8+ T cells sorted from blood, taken in a trial of the OX40 agonist ivuxolimab. The source is an adult with an advanced solid tumor such as melanoma, head and neck, liver or kidney cancer. CDR3 protein: CASSDTVNTEAFF. The DNA of the CDR3 is TGTGCCAGCAGTGATACAGTGAACACTGAAGCTTTCTTT.